The sequence of this T cell receptor (beta chain) was determined in a study of Tregs in tolerant kidney transplant recipients (dated by TCRdb to between 2017 and 2020). About the full investigation: Related donors were used in the transplants with nonmyeloablative bone marrow transplantation, and mixed chimerism was transient in the human trials. Before combined kidney and bone marrow transplantation, this study identified donor-specific regulatory T cells using TCRbeta sequencing and then followed those same cells after transplant.

For TCRbeta CDR3 sequencing, genomic DNA was extracted from sorted cells using the QIAGEN DNeasy Blood and Tissue Kit. High-throughput TCRbeta CDR3 sequencing, including PCR amplification with bias correction and internal controls, was performed commercially through immunoSEQ. The study's processing was this. Unique productive TCRbeta sequences were defined by CDR3 nucleotide sequence where primers matched, otherwise by CDR3 amino acid sequence with Vbeta and Jbeta genes. As a correction for sorting error, sequences shared between sorted populations at a frequency ratio of 2:1 or less were discarded, and the remaining shared sequences were assigned to the higher population. Sequences were defined as donor-reactive when expanded at least 5-fold in CFSE-low cells versus unstimulated cells and present at a frequency of at least 0.01% in CFSE-low cells. Jensen-Shannon divergence, calculated on the top 100 TCRbeta sequences ranked by frequency, was used to quantify repertoire divergence. For samples with multiple sequencing runs, sorting error was corrected separately for each run before the runs were pooled. Imported from immuneACCESS, the table was reduced by TCRdb to in-frame sequences with V and J called. These copies leave out some clones; in studies compared against another copy, an unresolved V gene accounts for under half, and the cause of the remainder is not known. The V and J calls and the clone size are those of that table, but D and trimming were determined from the DNA. Counted in this sample were 90,000 to 130,000 clones; nearly 90% of them appeared once. The top ten constitute 0.34% of the sample.

Looking up the germline V gene (reference sequence) yields CDR1 GTSNPN and CDR2 SVGIG. Including cysteine and phenylalanine, the CDR3 has 14 amino acids. Of all the DNA, just the CDR3 is kept, 42 bases in frame from base 1. V sheds 6 bases and J sheds 2 bases, leaving 16 bases between their ends. This specimen's time point label, per the study, means: blood sample drawn before combined kidney and bone marrow transplant. Thawed PBMCs were FACS-sorted into unstimulated Tregs (CD4+CD25+CD127-), CD4+ non-Tregs (CD4+CD25-), CD4 cells and CD8 cells. Patients were 4 combined kidney and bone marrow transplant recipients from the ITN036ST trial, and only these trial subjects had samples available. Healthy control blood was processed to PBMCs with a Ficoll density gradient and then cryopreserved, whereas patient PBMCs were collected both before and after transplant. The study at large found these results: Expanding Tregs with activated donor B cells appeared to identify the most biologically relevant and donor-specific TCRbeta repertoire. Biological reproducibility was not directly assessed, although technical replication error appeared to be minimal. The study was constrained by small patient numbers, and validation of the findings is required in larger populations and under other immunosuppression protocols. Because the PCR primers were changed over time for some patients, nucleotide-level comparison could not be performed across the samples from those patients. Donor-specific Treg expansion was found to exceed global Treg expansion in tolerant patients, suggesting antigen-driven rather than nonspecific expansion.

As concerns this clone: The clone's antigen remains unknown. Per-nucleotide qualities are absent, and no much larger clonotype sits a single base away.

The receptor was derived from a human donor who received a combined kidney and bone marrow transplant. Here the chain combines TRBV30 and TRBJ1-2; the D gene is possibly TRBD1, with 5 bases matching. The sample consisted of CD4+ T cells from blood, taken before the transplant. The CDR3 amino acid sequence is: CACWGPGGNYGYTF. The nucleotide sequence is TGTGCCTGCTGGGGACCTGGGGGGAACTATGGCTACACCTTC.